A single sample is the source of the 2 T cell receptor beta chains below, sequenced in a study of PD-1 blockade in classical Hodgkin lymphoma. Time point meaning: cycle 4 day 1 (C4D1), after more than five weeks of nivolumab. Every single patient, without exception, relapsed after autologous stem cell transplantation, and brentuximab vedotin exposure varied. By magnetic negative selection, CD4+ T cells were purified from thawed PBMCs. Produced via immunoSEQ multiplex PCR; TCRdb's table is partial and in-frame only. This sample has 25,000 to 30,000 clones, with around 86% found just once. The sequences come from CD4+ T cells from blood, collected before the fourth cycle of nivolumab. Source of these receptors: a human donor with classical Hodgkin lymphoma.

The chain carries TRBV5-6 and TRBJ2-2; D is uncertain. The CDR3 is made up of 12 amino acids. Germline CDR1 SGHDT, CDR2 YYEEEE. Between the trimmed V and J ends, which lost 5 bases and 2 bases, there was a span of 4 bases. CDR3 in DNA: TGTGCCAGCAGTTTCAACACCGGGGAGCTGTTTTTT. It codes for CASSFNTGELFF.

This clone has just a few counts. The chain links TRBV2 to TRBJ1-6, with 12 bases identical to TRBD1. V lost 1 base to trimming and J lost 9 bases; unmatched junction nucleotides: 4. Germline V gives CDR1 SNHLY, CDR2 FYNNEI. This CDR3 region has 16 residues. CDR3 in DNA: TGTGCCAGCAGTGAAGTTGGGACAGGGGGCCTTTCACCCCTCCACTTT. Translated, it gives CASSEVGTGGLSPLHF.